In its sample, the clone carrying this T cell receptor (beta chain) was seen once. Its cognate antigen is unknown. This specimen comes from a study of resident and recirculating memory T cells in vitiligo. Only in-frame clones appear in the TCRdb table, and some are missing; sequencing was by immunoSEQ multiplex PCR. The sample contains roughly 80,000 clones, 90% to 95% of which appear only once. The junction had 7 bases not matched to a gene; V was cut back by 3 bases and J by 0 bases. The CDR3 is made up of 16 amino acids. Germline V gene sequence: CDR1 SGDLS, CDR2 YYNGEE. Regarding the study as a whole: Non-conserved TCRs across sites and patients suggested distinct clones per lesion.

The sample comprised blood. V gene TRBV9 combines with J gene TRBJ2-5; 8 nucleotides agree with TRBD1. This TCR came from a male donor with vitiligo. The CDR3 bases are TGTGCCAGCAGCGCCGGACAGGGACCCCACCAAGAGACCCAGTACTTC. Protein product: CASSAGQGPHQETQYF.